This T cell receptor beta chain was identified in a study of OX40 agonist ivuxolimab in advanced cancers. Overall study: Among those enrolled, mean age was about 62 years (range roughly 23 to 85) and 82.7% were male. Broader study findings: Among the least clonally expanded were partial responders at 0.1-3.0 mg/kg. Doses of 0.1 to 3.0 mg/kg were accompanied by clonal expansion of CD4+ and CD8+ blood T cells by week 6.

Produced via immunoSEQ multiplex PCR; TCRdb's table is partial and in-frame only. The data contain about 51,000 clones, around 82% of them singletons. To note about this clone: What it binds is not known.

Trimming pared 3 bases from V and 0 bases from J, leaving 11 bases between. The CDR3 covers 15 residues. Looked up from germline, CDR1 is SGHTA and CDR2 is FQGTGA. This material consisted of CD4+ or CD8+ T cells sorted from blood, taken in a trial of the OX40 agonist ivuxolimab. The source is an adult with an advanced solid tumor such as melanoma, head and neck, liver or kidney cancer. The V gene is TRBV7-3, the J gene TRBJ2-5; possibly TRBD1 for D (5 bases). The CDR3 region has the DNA TGTGCCAGCAGCTTCTCTTCAGGGAACCAAGAGACCCAGTACTTC. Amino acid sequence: CASSFSSGNQETQYF.